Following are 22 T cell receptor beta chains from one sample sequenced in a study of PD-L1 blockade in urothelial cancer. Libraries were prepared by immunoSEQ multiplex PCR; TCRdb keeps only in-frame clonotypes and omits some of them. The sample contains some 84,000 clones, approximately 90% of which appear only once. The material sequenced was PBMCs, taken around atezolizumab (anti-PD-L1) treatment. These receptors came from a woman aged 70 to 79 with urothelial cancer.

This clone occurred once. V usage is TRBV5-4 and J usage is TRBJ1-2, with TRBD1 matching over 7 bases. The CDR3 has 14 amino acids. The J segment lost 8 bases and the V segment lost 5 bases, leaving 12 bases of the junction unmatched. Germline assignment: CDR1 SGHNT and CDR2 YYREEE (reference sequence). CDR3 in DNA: TGTGCCAGCAGGCGAGCCGGACAGGAGGTCGGCTACACCTTC. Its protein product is CASRRAGQEVGYTF.

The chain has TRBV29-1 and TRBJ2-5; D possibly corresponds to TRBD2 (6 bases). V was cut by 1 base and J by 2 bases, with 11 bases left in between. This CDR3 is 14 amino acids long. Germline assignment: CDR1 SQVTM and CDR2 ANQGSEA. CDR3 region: CSVEGAGQQETQYF. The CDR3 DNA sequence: TGCAGCGTTGAAGGAGCGGGCCAGCAAGAGACCCAGTACTTC.

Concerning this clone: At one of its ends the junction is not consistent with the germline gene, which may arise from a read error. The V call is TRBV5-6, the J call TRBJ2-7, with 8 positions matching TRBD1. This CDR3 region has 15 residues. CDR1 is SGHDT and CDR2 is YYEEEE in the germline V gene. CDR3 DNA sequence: TGTGCCAGCAGCCCCGGACAGGGTATCTCCCACGAGCAGTACTTC. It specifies CASSPGQGISHEQYF.

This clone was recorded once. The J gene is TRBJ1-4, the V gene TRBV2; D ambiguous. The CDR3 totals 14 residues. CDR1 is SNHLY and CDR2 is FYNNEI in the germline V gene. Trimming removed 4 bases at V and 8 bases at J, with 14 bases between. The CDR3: CASSVRSPKEKLFF. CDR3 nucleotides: TGTGCCAGCAGTGTTAGGAGTCCAAAGGAAAAACTGTTTTTT.

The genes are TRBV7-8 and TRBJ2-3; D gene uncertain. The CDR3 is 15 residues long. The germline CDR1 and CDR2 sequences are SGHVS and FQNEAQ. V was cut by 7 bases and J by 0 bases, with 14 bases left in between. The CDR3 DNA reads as TGTGCCAGCATCAAAACCCTACAGAGCACAGATACGCAGTATTTT. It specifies CASIKTLQSTDTQYF.

The CDR3 reads CASSAAGDTQYF. The CDR3, as DNA: TGTGCCAGCAGCGCAGCAGGAGATACGCAGTATTTT. The gene calls are TRBV11-2 and TRBJ2-3; no reliable D call. CDR1 and CDR2 (germline): SGHAT, FQNNGV. This CDR3 comprises 12 residues. V lost 5 bases, J lost 5 bases, and 8 bases lay in between.

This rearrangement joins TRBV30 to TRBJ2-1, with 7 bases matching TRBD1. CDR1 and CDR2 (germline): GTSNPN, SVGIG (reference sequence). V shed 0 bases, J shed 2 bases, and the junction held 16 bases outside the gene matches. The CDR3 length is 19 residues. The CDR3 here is CAWSVRRLLGGPAYNEQFF. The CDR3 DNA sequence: TGTGCCTGGAGTGTACGTCGATTATTAGGGGGCCCCGCCTACAATGAGCAGTTCTTC. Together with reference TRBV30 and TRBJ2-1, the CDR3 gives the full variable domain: SQTIHQWPATLVQPVGSPLSLECTVEGTSNPNLYWYRQAAGRGLQLLFYSVGIGQISSEVPQNLSASRPQDRQFILSSKKLLLSDSGFYLCAWSVRRLLGGPAYNEQFFGPGTRLTVL.

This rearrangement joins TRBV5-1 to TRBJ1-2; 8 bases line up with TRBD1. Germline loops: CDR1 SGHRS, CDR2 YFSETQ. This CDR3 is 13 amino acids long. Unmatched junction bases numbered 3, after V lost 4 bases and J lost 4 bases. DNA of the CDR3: TGCGCCAGCAGCCCCGGACAGGGCTATGGCTACACCTTC. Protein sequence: CASSPGQGYGYTF.

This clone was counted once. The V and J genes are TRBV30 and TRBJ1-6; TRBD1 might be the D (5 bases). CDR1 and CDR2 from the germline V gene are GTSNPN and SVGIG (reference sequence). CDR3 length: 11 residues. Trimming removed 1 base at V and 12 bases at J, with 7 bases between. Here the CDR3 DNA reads TGTGCCTGGAGTGACCAGGGACCCCTCCACTTT. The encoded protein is CAWSDQGPLHF. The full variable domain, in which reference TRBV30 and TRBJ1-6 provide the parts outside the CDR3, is SQTIHQWPATLVQPVGSPLSLECTVEGTSNPNLYWYRQAAGRGLQLLFYSVGIGQISSEVPQNLSASRPQDRQFILSSKKLLLSDSGFYLCAWSDQGPLHFGNGTRLTVT.

CDR3 sequence (DNA): TGTGCCAGCAGTGAAGCGCTTCGAGACAGGGGAATCCAAGAGACCCAGTACTTC. Protein: CASSEALRDRGIQETQYF. The J gene is TRBJ2-5, the V gene TRBV2; 8 bases map to TRBD1. V dropped 0 bases and J dropped 1; count of bases not matched to a gene: 10. The CDR3 spans 18 residues. CDR1 is SNHLY, CDR2 FYNNEI, per germline. Drawing the rest from reference TRBV2 and TRBJ2-5, the complete variable domain is EPEVTQTPSHQVTQMGQEVILRCVPISNHLYFYWYRQILGQKVEFLVSFYNNEISEKSEIFDDQFSVERPDGSNFTLKIRSTKLEDSAMYFCASSEALRDRGIQETQYFGPGTRLLVL.

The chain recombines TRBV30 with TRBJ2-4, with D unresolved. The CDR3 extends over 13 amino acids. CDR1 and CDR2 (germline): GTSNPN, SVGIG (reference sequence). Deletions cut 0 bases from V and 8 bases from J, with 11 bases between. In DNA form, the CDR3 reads TGTGCCTGGAGTGTGGGCCCCTCAGACATTCAGTACTTC. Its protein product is CAWSVGPSDIQYF.

The CDR3 sequence is CASSLGPYPPYEQYF. CDR3 DNA sequence: TGTGCCAGCAGCTTGGGGCCTTACCCTCCCTACGAGCAGTACTTC. The V call is TRBV5-5, the J call TRBJ2-7, with D uncertain. CDR3 length: 15 residues. Germline loops: CDR1 SGHKS, CDR2 YYEKEE (reference sequence). Between the trimmed V and J ends, which lost 0 bases and 2 bases, there was a span of 12 bases.

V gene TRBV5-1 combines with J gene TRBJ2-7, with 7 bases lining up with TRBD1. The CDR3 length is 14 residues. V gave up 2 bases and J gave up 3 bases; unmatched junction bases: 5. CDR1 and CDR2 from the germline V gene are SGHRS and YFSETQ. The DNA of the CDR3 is TGCGCCAGCAGCTTAATACGACAGGGCTACGAGCAGTACTTC. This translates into CASSLIRQGYEQYF.

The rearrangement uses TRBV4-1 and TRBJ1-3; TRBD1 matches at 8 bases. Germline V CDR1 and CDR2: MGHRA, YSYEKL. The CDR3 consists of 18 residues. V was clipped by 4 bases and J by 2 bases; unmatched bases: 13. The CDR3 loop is CASSPLPRQGNTGNTIYF. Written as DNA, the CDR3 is TGCGCCAGCAGCCCCCTCCCCCGACAGGGGAACACTGGAAACACCATATATTTT.

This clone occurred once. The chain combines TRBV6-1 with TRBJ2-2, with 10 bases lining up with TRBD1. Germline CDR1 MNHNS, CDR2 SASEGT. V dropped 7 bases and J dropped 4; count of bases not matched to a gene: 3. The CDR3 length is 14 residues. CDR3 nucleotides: TGTGCCAGCACCGGGACAGGGGTCACCGGGGAGCTGTTTTTT. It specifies CASTGTGVTGELFF.

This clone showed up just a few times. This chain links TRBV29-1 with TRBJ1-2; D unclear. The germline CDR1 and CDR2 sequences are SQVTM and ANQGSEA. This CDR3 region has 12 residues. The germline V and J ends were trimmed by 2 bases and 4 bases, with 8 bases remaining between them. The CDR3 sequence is CSVETYGYGYTF. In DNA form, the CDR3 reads TGCAGCGTTGAAACCTACGGCTATGGCTACACCTTC.

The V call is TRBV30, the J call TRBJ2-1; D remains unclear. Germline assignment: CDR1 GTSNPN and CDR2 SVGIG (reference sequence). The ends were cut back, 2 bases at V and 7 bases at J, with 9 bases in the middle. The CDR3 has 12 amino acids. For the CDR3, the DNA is TGTGCCTGGAGTCTCCTCGGGAATGAGCAGTTCTTC. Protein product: CAWSLLGNEQFF.

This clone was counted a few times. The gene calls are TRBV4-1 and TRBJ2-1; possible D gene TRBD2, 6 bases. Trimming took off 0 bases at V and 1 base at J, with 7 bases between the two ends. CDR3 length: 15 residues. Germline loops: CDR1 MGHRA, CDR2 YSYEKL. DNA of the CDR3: TGCGCCAGCAGCCAAGAGGGGACTTCCTACAATGAGCAGTTCTTC. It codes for CASSQEGTSYNEQFF.

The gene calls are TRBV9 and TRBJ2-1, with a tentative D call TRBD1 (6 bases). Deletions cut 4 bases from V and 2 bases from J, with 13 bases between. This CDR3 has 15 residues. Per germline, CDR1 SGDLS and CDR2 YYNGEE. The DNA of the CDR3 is TGTGCCAGCAGCTTAAGCGAGGGGGCCTACAATGAGCAGTTCTTC. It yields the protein CASSLSEGAYNEQFF.

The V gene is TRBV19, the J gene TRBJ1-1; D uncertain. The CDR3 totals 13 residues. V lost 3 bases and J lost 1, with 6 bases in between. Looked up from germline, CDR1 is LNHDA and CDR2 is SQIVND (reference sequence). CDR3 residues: CASSIGSNTEAFF. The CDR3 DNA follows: TGTGCCAGTAGTATCGGTTCGAACACTGAAGCTTTCTTT.

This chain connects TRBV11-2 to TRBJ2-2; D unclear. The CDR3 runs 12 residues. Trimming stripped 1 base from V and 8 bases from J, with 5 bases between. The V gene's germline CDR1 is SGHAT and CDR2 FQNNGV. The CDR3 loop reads CASSLARGELFF. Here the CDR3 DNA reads TGTGCCAGCAGCTTAGCCCGGGGGGAGCTGTTTTTT.

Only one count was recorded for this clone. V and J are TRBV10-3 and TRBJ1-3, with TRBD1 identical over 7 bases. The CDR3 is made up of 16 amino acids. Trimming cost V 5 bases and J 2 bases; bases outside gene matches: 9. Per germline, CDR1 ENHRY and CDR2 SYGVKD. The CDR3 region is CAISSPEGQPGNTIYF. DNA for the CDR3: TGTGCCATCAGTAGTCCCGAGGGACAGCCTGGAAACACCATATATTTT.